The 16 T cell receptor beta chains listed next were all sequenced from one sample in a study of T-cell memory formation after mild COVID-19. Via MiXCR, TCRdb re-called the 5' RACE reads, giving one row per CDR3 protein. The sample shows about 430,000 distinct CDR3 sequences, 24% of them seen only once. Sequencing was done on a sample of PBMCs or a T cell subset sorted from them (not recorded which). Receptors were obtained from an adult woman who had mild COVID-19 (a few samples of this study predate the infection). Cell type and time point are not known.

The chain combines TRBV27 with TRBJ2-1; a possible D gene is TRBD1 (6 bases). Germline V gene lookup returns CDR1 MNHEY and CDR2 SMNVEV (reference sequence). Trimming removed 1 base at V and 14 bases at J, with 15 bases between. The CDR3 has 13 amino acids. The CDR3 loop reads CASSLLSGVVEFF. The CDR3 DNA follows: TGTGCCAGCAGTTTATTGTCAGGGGTAGTTGAGTTCTTC.

The rearrangement links TRBV11-2 to TRBJ2-1; D not resolved. The germline gives CDR1 SGHAT, CDR2 FQNNGV. The V end lost 1 base, the J end lost 10 bases, and 11 bases lay between the germline ends. The CDR3 runs to 13 residues. CDR3 amino acids: CASSLGAHWEQFF. Written as DNA, the CDR3 is TGTGCCAGCAGCTTAGGAGCTCACTGGGAGCAGTTCTTC.

The CDR3 DNA sequence: TGTGCCAGCAGCTTACAACCCCTAGCGCTCTCGAACACCGGGGAGCTGTTTTTT. It specifies CASSLQPLALSNTGELFF. The gene calls are TRBV7-6 and TRBJ2-2; TRBD2 might be the D (6 bases). This CDR3 spans 18 amino acids. CDR1 is SGHVS and CDR2 is FNYEAQ in the germline V gene. With 2 bases removed from V and 0 bases from J, the gap between germline ends came to 16 bases.

The genes are TRBV11-3 and TRBJ2-5; D gene unclear. This CDR3 contains 11 residues. The V gene's germline CDR1 is SGHNT and CDR2 YENEEA. Between the trimmed V and J ends, which lost 6 bases and 10 bases, there was a span of 12 bases. CDR3 amino acids: CASRDGPDQYF. The CDR3 DNA reads TGTGCCAGCAGGGACGGGCCCGACCAGTACTTC.

This chain links TRBV21-1 with TRBJ1-1; the DNA was not used to check the table's D call, TRBD1. TRBV21-1 is listed as a pseudogene. The CDR3 runs to 12 residues. The chain's CDR3 is CASTGEATEAFF. The DNA of the CDR3 is TGTGCCAGCACAGGGGAGGCCACTGAAGCTTTCTTT.

This clonotype has just a few counts. The V call is TRBV10-3, the J call TRBJ2-7, with D unresolved. V shed 0 bases and J shed 0 bases, with 12 bases lying between them. Germline V lookup: CDR1 ENHRY, CDR2 SYGVKD. The CDR3 consists of 16 residues. Here the CDR3 reads CAISESTVLTSYEQYF. DNA of the CDR3: TGTGCCATCAGTGAGTCGACTGTCCTCACCTCCTACGAGCAGTACTTC.

This clonotype was seen only a few times. The chain couples TRBV29-1 to TRBJ1-2; 9 bases fit TRBD1. The CDR3 sequence is 15 residues long. The J segment lost 4 bases and the V segment lost 5 bases, leaving 11 bases of the junction unmatched. Germline-derived CDR1 and CDR2 are SQVTM and ANQGSEA. CDR3 nucleotide sequence: TGCAGCGTTTTGACGACAGGGGGAGTGGGCTATGGCTACACCTTC. It specifies CSVLTTGGVGYGYTF.

The chain couples TRBV18 to TRBJ1-2; D possibly corresponds to TRBD1 (6 bases). This CDR3 spans 15 amino acids. From germline, CDR1 is KGHSH and CDR2 LQKENI. The ends were cut back, 2 bases at V and 2 bases at J, with 12 bases in the middle. The CDR3 spells CASSPSGDVNYGYTF. The CDR3 nucleotides are TGTGCCAGCTCACCATCAGGGGATGTAAACTATGGCTACACCTTC.

This clonotype turned up a few times. This rearrangement joins TRBV12-3 or TRBV12-4 to TRBJ2-1; 7 bases fit TRBD2. This CDR3 contains 14 residues. Losses at the gene ends were 4 bases for V and 6 bases for J; bases not matched to a gene: 6. As DNA, the CDR3 is TGTGCCAGCAGTTGGGCACTAGCGTCCAATGAGCAGTTCTTC. Protein product: CASSWALASNEQFF.

This clonotype was observed a handful of times. The J gene is TRBJ2-3, the V gene TRBV20-1; D is possibly TRBD2 (6 bases). The V end was cut by 5 bases, the J end by 2 bases, with 17 bases between. Germline CDR1 DFQATT, CDR2 SNEGSKA (reference sequence). This CDR3 contains 15 residues. For the CDR3, the DNA is TGCAGTGCTGGAATTTATGGAGGGGCCACAGATACGCAGTATTTT. Amino acid sequence: CSAGIYGGATDTQYF.

V gene TRBV5-5 combines with J gene TRBJ1-4; possibly TRBD1 for D (5 bases). The CDR3 loop spans 14 amino acids. Per the germline V gene, CDR1 is SGHKS and CDR2 is YYEKEE (reference sequence). Between the trimmed V and J ends, which lost 1 base and 6 bases, there was a span of 10 bases. The DNA of the CDR3 is TGTGCCAGCAGCTTGTCTGTCAGGGATGAAAAACTGTTTTTT. It yields the protein CASSLSVRDEKLFF. The entire variable domain, with the rest obtained from reference TRBV5-5 and TRBJ1-4, is as follows: DAGVTQSPTHLIKTRGQQVTLRCSPISGHKSVSWYQQVLGQGPQFIFQYYEKEERGRGNFPDRFSARQFPNYSSELNVNALLLGDSALYLCASSLSVRDEKLFFGSGTQLSVL.

The chain joins TRBV14 to TRBJ2-1; 9 positions match TRBD2. The CDR3 covers 19 residues. Germline V CDR1 and CDR2: SGHDN, FVKESK. V was pared by 0 bases and J by 9 bases, with 18 bases of the junction left unmatched. CDR3 amino acids: CASSQDPGFVGSGSREQFF. The CDR3 bases are TGTGCCAGCAGCCAAGATCCGGGGTTCGTGGGTAGCGGGAGTCGTGAGCAGTTCTTC.

This chain joins TRBV5-1 and TRBJ1-2, with D unclear. V gave up 0 bases and J gave up 5 bases, with 14 bases separating them. The V gene's germline CDR1 is SGHRS and CDR2 YFSETQ. The CDR3 runs to 15 residues. CDR3 in DNA: TGCGCCAGCAGCTTGGCCGCCAGTTGGGAATATGGCTACACCTTC. Protein product: CASSLAASWEYGYTF. Full variable domain (remainder filled in from reference TRBV5-1 and TRBJ1-2): KAGVTQTPRYLIKTRGQQVTLSCSPISGHRSVSWYQQTPGQGLQFLFEYFSETQRNKGNFPGRFSGRQFSNSRSEMNVSTLELGDSALYLCASSLAASWEYGYTFGSGTRLTVV.

This clonotype was counted between two and nine times. The chain recombines TRBV4-1 with TRBJ2-4; D remains unclear. Per germline, CDR1 MGHRA and CDR2 YSYEKL. The CDR3 is 14 residues long. Trimming removed 3 bases at V and 9 bases at J, with 15 bases between. The CDR3 DNA reads as TGCGCCAGCAGCCACGACTTCGTGGGCGGCATTCAGTACTTC. It translates to CASSHDFVGGIQYF.

The chain recombines TRBV7-7 with TRBJ2-2, with TRBD2 matching over 7 bases. CDR3 size: 14 residues. Germline V lookup: CDR1 SSHAT, CDR2 FNYEAQ (reference sequence). V trimming: 8 bases; J trimming: 4 bases; junction bases outside the gene matches: 7. The chain's CDR3 is CASARGVLTGELFF. The DNA of the CDR3 is TGTGCCAGCGCACGGGGGGTACTCACCGGGGAGCTGTTTTTT. The whole variable domain, remainder taken from reference TRBV7-7 and TRBJ2-2, is GAGVSQSPRYKVTKRGQDVTLRCDPISSHATLYWYQQALGQGPEFLTYFNYEAQPDKSGLPSDRFSAERPEGSISTLTIQRTEQRDSAMYRCASARGVLTGELFFGEGSRLTVL.

The chain couples TRBV11-2 to TRBJ2-2; either TRBD1 or TRBD2 may fit D (6 bases each). From germline, CDR1 is SGHAT and CDR2 FQNNGV. CDR3 length: 17 amino acids. The V and J ends lost 2 bases and 5 bases respectively, with 18 bases between them. The CDR3 loop is CASSLTGPGAQTGELFF. In nucleotides, the CDR3 is TGTGCCAGCAGCTTAACCGGCCCGGGGGCGCAAACCGGGGAGCTGTTTTTT.